Shown below are 4 T cell receptor beta chains from a single sample sequenced in a study of T-cell memory formation after mild COVID-19. TCRdb reprocessed the 5' RACE reads via MiXCR and lists one record per CDR3 protein. The table shows 280,000 or so distinct CDR3 sequences, with roughly 18% occurring only once. Specimen: PBMCs or a T cell subset sorted from them (not recorded which). These receptors originate from a man younger than 30 who had mild COVID-19 (a few samples of this study predate the infection). Cell type and time point are not known.

This chain links TRBV4-1 with TRBJ2-6; D is unclear. This CDR3 has 17 residues. Germline CDR1 is MGHRA and CDR2 is YSYEKL. Trimming removed 3 bases at V and 4 bases at J, with 16 bases between. As DNA, the CDR3 is TGCGCCAGCAGCCAGATGGCGGCGTTAAGGGGGGCCAACGTCCTGACTTTC. This sequence encodes CASSQMAALRGANVLTF.

This clonotype was recorded a few times. V is TRBV11-2 and J is TRBJ2-5, with 7 positions matching TRBD2. The germline V gene has CDR1 SGHAT and CDR2 FQNNGV. The CDR3 consists of 13 residues. J was trimmed by 5 bases and V by 4 bases; bases with no gene match: 4. CDR3 in DNA: TGTGCCAGCAGCTCGACTAGCTCGGAGACCCAGTACTTC. This translates into CASSSTSSETQYF.

This sequence joins TRBV28 and TRBJ1-2, with TRBD1 identical over 7 bases. The CDR3 spans 14 residues. Germline V gene sequence: CDR1 MDHEN, CDR2 SYDVKM. V gave up 7 bases and J gave up 4 bases; unmatched junction bases: 9. CDR3 protein: CASKSGGSSYGYTF. Here the CDR3 DNA reads TGTGCCAGCAAATCAGGGGGATCTTCCTATGGCTACACCTTC.

The rearrangement links TRBV9 to TRBJ2-1, with 11 bases fitting TRBD2. Germline-derived CDR1 and CDR2 are SGDLS and YYNGEE. CDR3 length: 18 residues. The V and J ends lost 0 bases and 2 bases, in that order; junction bases with no gene match: 7. CDR3 in DNA: TGTGCCAGCAGCGTAGACCCTAGCGGGGGGATTACCTACAATGAGCAGTTCTTC. The encoded protein is CASSVDPSGGITYNEQFF.